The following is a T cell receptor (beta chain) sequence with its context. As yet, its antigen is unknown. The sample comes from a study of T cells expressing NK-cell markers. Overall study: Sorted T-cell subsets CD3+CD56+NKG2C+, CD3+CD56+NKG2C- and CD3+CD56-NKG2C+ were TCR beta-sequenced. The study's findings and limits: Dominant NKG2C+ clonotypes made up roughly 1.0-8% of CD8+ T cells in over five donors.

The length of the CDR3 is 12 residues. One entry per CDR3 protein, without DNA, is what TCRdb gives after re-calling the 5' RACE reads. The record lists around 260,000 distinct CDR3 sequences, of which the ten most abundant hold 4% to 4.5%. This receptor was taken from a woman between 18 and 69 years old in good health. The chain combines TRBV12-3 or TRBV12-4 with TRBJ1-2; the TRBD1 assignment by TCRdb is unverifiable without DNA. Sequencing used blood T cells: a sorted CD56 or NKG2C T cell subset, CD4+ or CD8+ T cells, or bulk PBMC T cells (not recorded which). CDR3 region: CASTWGGAGYTF.